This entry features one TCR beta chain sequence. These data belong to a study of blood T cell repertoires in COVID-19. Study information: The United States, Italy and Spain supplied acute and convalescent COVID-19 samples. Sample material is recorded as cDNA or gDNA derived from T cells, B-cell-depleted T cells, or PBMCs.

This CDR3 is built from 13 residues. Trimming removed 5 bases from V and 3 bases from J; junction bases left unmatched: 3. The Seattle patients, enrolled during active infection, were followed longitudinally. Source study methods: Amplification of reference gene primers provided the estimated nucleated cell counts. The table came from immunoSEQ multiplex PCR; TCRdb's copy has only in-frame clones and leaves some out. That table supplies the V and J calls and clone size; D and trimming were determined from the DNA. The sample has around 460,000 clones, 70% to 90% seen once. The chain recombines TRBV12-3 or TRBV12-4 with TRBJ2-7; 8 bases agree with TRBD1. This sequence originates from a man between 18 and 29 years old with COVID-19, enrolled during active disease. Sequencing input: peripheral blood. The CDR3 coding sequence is TGTGCCAGCAGTATAGGACAGGGCTACGAGCAGTACTTC. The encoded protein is CASSIGQGYEQYF.